This entry lists 15 T cell receptor beta chains sequenced from one sample in a study of cytomegalovirus exposure and HLA in healthy donors. PCR involved 60 Vbeta and 13 Jbeta primers. Assay: immunoSEQ multiplex PCR; the TCRdb copy retains only in-frame clones and omits some. The sample records roughly 150,000 clones, around 75% being singletons. Sequencing was performed on PBMCs. These receptors all stem from a woman between 50 and 59 years old in good health and CMV-seropositive.

This clone was observed a handful of times. The V and J genes are TRBV7-7 and TRBJ1-1, with no clear D. The CDR3 loop spans 13 amino acids. Per germline, CDR1 SSHAT and CDR2 FNYEAQ (reference sequence). Trimming pared 6 bases from V and 0 bases from J, leaving 8 bases between. The CDR3 region has the DNA TGTGCCAGCAGGCCACTCATGAACACTGAAGCTTTCTTT. Translation: CASRPLMNTEAFF.

The chain links TRBV18 to TRBJ1-2; TRBD1 aligns across 9 bases. V trimming: 2 bases; J trimming: 4 bases; junction bases outside the gene matches: 8. CDR1 is KGHSH and CDR2 is LQKENI in the germline V gene. There are 16 residues in the CDR3. CDR3: CASSPNRGRSGYGYTF. The DNA for the CDR3 is TGTGCCAGCTCACCAAACAGGGGGCGAAGTGGCTATGGCTACACCTTC.

This chain connects TRBV19 to TRBJ1-1; 7 nucleotides align to TRBD1. V lost 4 bases and J lost 7; bases outside the gene matches: 9. Germline V gives CDR1 LNHDA, CDR2 SQIVND (reference sequence). The CDR3 is 14 residues long. The CDR3, as DNA: TGTGCCAGTAGTAAAGACAGGGTTTCAGTTGAAGCTTTCTTT. Encoded protein: CASSKDRVSVEAFF.

The J gene is TRBJ1-6, the V gene TRBV18; the D is unclear. Germline CDR1 is KGHSH and CDR2 is LQKENI. Trimming pared 3 bases from V and 7 bases from J, leaving 13 bases between. CDR3 size: 15 residues. CDR3: CASSPSSSGNSPLHF. CDR3 nucleotide sequence: TGTGCCAGCTCACCTTCGTCATCCGGGAATTCACCCCTCCACTTT.

The chain recombines TRBV5-1 with TRBJ2-7; D gene ambiguous. The CDR3 is made up of 14 amino acids. V lost 3 bases to trimming and J lost 3 bases, with 13 bases between them. Germline V gene lookup returns CDR1 SGHRS and CDR2 YFSETQ. The CDR3, as DNA: TGCGCCAGCAGCTCCGGGTCCTTGGGCTACGAGCAGTACTTC. Residues: CASSSGSLGYEQYF.

This clone was seen a few times. J is TRBJ1-6 and V is TRBV27; D gene ambiguous. The CDR3 consists of 15 residues. The germline V gene has CDR1 MNHEY and CDR2 SMNVEV (reference sequence). Trimming left V 5 bases short and J 14 bases short, with 22 bases between. CDR3 nucleotides: TGTGCCAGCAGTCCGGACTTCTCGCCACTACGTGCCCTCCACTTT. This sequence encodes CASSPDFSPLRALHF.

CDR3 amino acids: CASSVGQGDQPQHF. The CDR3 nucleotides read TGTGCCAGCAGCGTAGGGCAGGGCGATCAGCCCCAGCATTTT. The chain employs TRBV9 and TRBJ1-5; D possibly corresponds to TRBD1 (5 bases). Trimming took 0 bases from V and 5 from J, leaving 9 bases between them. The CDR3 runs 14 residues. Germline values: CDR1 SGDLS, CDR2 YYNGEE.

The chain is built from TRBV6-5 and TRBJ2-1; D is perhaps TRBD1 (6 bases). V was clipped by 6 bases and J by 9 bases, with 15 bases between them. The CDR3 runs 13 residues. Germline V gene sequence: CDR1 MNHEY, CDR2 SVGAGI. The CDR3 nucleotides read TGTGCCAGCAGAACCACAGGGTTAGGTGAGCAGTTCTTC. Translation: CASRTTGLGEQFF.

V gene TRBV2 combines with J gene TRBJ1-2; unclear D gene. This CDR3 is 14 amino acids long. Trimming removed 6 bases from V and 1 base from J, with 12 bases in between. The germline V gene has CDR1 SNHLY and CDR2 FYNNEI. CDR3 coding DNA: TGTGCCAGCAGAACGGGTGTTAGTAACTATGGCTACACCTTC. Encoded protein: CASRTGVSNYGYTF.

The chain joins TRBV5-4 to TRBJ1-1; 8 nucleotides match TRBD1. V shed 4 bases and J 10 bases; nucleotides not matched to a gene: 9. CDR3 size: 13 residues. The V gene's germline CDR1 is SGHNT and CDR2 YYREEE (reference sequence). The CDR3 sequence is CASSLPDRVGAFF. For the CDR3, the DNA is TGTGCCAGCAGCCTACCGGACAGGGTAGGAGCTTTCTTT.

The CDR3 DNA follows: TGTGCCAGCAGGACAAACGGAGGTTACGAGCAGTACTTC. This translates into CASRTNGGYEQYF. The V gene is TRBV6-5, the J gene TRBJ2-7; a possible D gene is TRBD2 (5 bases). CDR1 and CDR2 from the germline V gene are MNHEY and SVGAGI. This CDR3 comprises 13 residues. The germline V and J ends were trimmed by 6 bases and 4 bases, with 13 bases remaining between them.

This clone appeared a few times. This sequence joins TRBV10-2 and TRBJ1-1; TRBD1 matches at 7 bases. Germline V gene data show CDR1 as WSHSY and CDR2 as SAAADI. This CDR3 has 14 amino acids. V was pared by 3 bases and J by 4 bases, with 5 bases of the junction left unmatched. CDR3 nucleotide sequence: TGCGCCAGCAGTGACACTGCAGGGGGCACTGAAGCTTTCTTT. Residues: CASSDTAGGTEAFF.

The chain links TRBV5-6 to TRBJ2-7; D uncertain. The V gene's germline CDR1 is SGHDT and CDR2 YYEEEE. This CDR3 has 13 amino acids. V lost 4 bases to trimming and J lost 3 bases, with 11 bases between them. For the CDR3, the DNA is TGTGCCAGCAGCCGCCGACAAATCTACGAGCAGTACTTC. Its translation: CASSRRQIYEQYF. The variable domain in full, completed from reference TRBV5-6 and TRBJ2-7, reads DAGVTQSPTHLIKTRGQQVTLRCSPKSGHDTVSWYQQALGQGPQFIFQYYEEEERQRGNFPDRFSGHQFPNYSSELNVNALLLGDSALYLCASSRRQIYEQYFGPGTRLTVT.

The V call is TRBV6-6, the J call TRBJ2-2, with D possibly matching TRBD1 (5 bases). The CDR3 is 16 residues long. Germline CDR1 reads MNHNY; CDR2 reads SVGAGI (reference sequence). With 0 bases removed from V and 0 bases from J, the gap between germline ends came to 8 bases. CDR3 DNA sequence: TGTGCCAGCAGTTACTCGGGGCTAGCGAACACCGGGGAGCTGTTTTTT. The encoded protein is CASSYSGLANTGELFF.

This clone has only a few counts. CDR3 DNA sequence: TGCGCCAGCAGCCTGGGGACAGGGATGAGTCAGCCCCAGCATTTT. Its translation: CASSLGTGMSQPQHF. V and J are TRBV4-1 and TRBJ1-5; 9 bases are shared with TRBD1. Germline V gene sequence: CDR1 MGHRA, CDR2 YSYEKL. The CDR3 totals 15 residues. The V segment lost 4 bases and the J segment 6 bases; nucleotides outside the gene matches: 7.